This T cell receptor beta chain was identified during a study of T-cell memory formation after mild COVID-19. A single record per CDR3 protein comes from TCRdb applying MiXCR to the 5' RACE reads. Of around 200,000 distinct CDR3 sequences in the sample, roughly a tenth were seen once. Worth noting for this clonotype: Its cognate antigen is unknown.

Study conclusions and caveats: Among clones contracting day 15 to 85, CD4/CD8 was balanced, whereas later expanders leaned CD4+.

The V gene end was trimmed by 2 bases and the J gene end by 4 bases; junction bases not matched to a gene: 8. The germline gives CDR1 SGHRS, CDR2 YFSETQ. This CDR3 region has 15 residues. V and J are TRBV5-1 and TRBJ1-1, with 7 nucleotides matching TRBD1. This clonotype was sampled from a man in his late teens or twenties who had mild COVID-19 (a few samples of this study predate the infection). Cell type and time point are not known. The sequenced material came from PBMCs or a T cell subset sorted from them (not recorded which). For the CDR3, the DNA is TGCGCCAGCAGCTTCCTGCGACAGGGAGGCACTGAAGCTTTCTTT. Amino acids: CASSFLRQGGTEAFF.